Following are 2 T cell receptor beta chains from one sample sequenced in a study of Graves' ophthalmopathy and Graves' hyperthyroidism. RNA transcripts provided the template for amplifying TCR beta CDR3 regions. Following a first-round RT-PCR that used HTBI primers, a second-round multiplex PCR was carried out. Via MiXCR, TCRdb re-called the multiplex PCR reads, giving one row per CDR3 protein. The sample carries 1 million to 1.3 million distinct CDR3 sequences, 35% to 45% recorded once. The material sequenced was peripheral blood or thyroid tissue (not recorded which). The receptors were sampled from an adult man with Graves' hyperthyroidism.

The chain joins TRBV4-1 to TRBJ2-2, with D possibly being TRBD2 (6 bases). This CDR3 spans 14 amino acids. V shed 4 bases and J shed 7 bases, with 13 bases lying between them. Germline loops: CDR1 MGHRA, CDR2 YSYEKL. CDR3 DNA: TGCGCCAGCAGCCCCCGCGCAGCGGGCGGGGAGCTGTTTTTT. Translation: CASSPRAAGGELFF.

The chain links TRBV5-1 to TRBJ1-3, with D perhaps matching TRBD1 (6 bases). Germline V gives CDR1 SGHRS, CDR2 YFSETQ. Trimming took off 1 base at V and 2 bases at J, with 16 bases between the two ends. The length of the CDR3 is 17 residues. The CDR3 spells CASSLTRQGLTGNTIYF. Written as DNA, the CDR3 is TGCGCCAGCAGCTTGACTCGGCAGGGGCTCACTGGAAACACCATATATTTT.